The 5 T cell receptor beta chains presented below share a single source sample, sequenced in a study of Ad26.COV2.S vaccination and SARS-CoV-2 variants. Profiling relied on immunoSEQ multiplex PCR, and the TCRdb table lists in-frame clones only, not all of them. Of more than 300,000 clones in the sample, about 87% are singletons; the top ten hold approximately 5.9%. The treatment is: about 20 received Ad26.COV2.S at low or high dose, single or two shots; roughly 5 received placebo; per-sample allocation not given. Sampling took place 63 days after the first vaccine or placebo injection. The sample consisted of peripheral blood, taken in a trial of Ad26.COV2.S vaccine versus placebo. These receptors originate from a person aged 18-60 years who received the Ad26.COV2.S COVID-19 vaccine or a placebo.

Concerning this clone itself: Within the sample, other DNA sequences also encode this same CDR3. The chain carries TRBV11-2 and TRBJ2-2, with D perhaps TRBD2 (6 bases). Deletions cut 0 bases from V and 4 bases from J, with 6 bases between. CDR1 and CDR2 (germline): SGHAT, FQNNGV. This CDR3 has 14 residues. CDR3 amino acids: CASSLDSGTGELFF. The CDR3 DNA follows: TGTGCCAGCAGCTTAGATAGCGGCACCGGGGAGCTGTTTTTT.

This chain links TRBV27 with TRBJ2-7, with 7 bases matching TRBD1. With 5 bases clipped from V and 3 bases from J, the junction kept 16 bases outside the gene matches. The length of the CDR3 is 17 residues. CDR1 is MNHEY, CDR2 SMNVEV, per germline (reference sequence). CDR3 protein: CASSPSPLTGQSYEQYF. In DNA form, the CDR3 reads TGTGCCAGCAGTCCATCTCCTCTAACGGGACAGAGCTACGAGCAGTACTTC.

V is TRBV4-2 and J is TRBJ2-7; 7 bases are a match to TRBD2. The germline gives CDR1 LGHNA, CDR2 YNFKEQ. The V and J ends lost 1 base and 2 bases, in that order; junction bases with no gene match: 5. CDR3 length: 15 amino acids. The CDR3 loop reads CASSQGPAGTYEQYF. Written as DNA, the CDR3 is TGTGCCAGCAGCCAAGGCCCAGCGGGGACCTACGAGCAGTACTTC.

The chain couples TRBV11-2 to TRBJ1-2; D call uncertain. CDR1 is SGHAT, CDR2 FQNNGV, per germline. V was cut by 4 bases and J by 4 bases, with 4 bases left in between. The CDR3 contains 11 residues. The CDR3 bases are TGTGCCAGCAGCTCACGCTATGGCTACACCTTC. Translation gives CASSSRYGYTF.

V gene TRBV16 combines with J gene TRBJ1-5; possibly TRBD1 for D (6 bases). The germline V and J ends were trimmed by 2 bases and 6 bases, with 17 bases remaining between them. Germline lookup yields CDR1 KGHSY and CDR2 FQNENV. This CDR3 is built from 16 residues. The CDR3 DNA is TGTGCCAGCAGCCAAGAAGGGCAGGGGTTGAGTCAGCCCCAGCATTTT. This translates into CASSQEGQGLSQPQHF.